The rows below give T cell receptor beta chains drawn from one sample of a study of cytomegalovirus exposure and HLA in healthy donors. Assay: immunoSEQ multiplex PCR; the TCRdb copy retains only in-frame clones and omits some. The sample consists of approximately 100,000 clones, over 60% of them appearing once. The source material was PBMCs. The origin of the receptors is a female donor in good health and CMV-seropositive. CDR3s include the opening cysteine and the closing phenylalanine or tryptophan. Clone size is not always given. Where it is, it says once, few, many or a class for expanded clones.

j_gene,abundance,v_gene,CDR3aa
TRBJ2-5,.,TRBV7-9,CASSRGGGGETQYF
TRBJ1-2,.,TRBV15,CATSRDMTGGQVGYTF
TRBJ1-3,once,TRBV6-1,CASSELRRSSGNTIYF
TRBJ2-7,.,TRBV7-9,CSSSRTSRDEQYF
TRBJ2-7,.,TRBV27,CASSLQRSYEQYF
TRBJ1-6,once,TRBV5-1,CASSLELKGIAPLHF
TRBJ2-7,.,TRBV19,CASSGRLGRGDEQYF
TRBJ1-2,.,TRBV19,CASSVDLDYGYTF
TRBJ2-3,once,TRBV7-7,CASSLSYSSDTQYF
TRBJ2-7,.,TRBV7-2,CASSPAEKQYF
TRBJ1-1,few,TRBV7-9,CASSLPRTGAGTEAFF
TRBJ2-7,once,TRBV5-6,CASSLARETYEQYF
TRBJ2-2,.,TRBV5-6,CASSLRTSGSPGTGELFF
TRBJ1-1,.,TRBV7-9,CASSPTRARGGDTEAFF
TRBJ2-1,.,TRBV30,CAWSVRGSGDYNEQFF
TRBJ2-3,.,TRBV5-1,CASSLGFGGPGDTQYF
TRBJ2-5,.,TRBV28,CAGSGTSGRDEETQYF
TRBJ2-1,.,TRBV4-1,CASSQGGLAGGEQFF
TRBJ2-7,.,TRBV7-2,CASSLTGGYEQYF
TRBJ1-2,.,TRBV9,CASSVGQGLYGYTF
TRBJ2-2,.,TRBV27,CASSLPGVAGELFF
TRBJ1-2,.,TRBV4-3,CASSQDSGTGVFYYGYTF
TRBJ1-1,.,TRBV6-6,CASSPPQGSGEAFF
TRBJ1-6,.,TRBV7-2,CASSLEGQGSSPLHF
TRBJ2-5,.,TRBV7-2,CASSPGTGGPRETQYF
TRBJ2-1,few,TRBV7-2,CASSSLGTSGSGLGEQFF
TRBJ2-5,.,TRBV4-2,CASSQESGGLAGAFGKTQYF
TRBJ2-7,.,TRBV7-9,CSSSSLAGGPTEQYF
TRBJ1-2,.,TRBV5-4,CASSVGQGPIFYGYTF
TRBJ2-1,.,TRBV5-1,CASRPSSGGYNEQFF
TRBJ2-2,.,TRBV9,CASSVLSGGDRANTGELFF
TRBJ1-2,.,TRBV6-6,CASSYEPDYGYTF
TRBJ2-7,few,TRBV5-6,CASSLTYRGGEQYF
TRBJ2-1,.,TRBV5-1,CASSWGLTGKSYNEQFF
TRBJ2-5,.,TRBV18,CASSPSGETQYF
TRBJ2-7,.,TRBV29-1,CSVGTGGPYEQYF
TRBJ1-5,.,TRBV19,CASSLHRGGNQPQHF
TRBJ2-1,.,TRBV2,CASSEDPAGALRDEQFF
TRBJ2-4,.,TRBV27,CASSLRGQPGQGSGNIQYF
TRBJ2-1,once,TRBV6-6,CASSSSGLAGEFF
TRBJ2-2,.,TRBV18,CASSPRLTSGADAGELFF
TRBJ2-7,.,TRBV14,CASSQGDSRDRGYEQYF
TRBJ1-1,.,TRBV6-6,CATFESRQGDTEAFF
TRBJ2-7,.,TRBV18,CASSRYGTGSSYEQYF
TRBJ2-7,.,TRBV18,CASSPDSYSYEQYF
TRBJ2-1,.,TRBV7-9,CSSSSGPSGVSQADEQFF
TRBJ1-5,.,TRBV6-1,CASSEARGAPNQPQHF
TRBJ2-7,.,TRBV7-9,CASSSVRDRVYEQYF
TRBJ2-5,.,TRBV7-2,CASSSGLAGVETQYF
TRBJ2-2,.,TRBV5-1,CASSTGGSNTGELFF
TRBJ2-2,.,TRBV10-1,CASSRTSGTYTGELFF
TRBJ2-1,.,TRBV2,CASSEGGNKQFF
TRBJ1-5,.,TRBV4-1,CASSQIEGVQPQHF
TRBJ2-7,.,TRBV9,CASSVGEPIYEQYF
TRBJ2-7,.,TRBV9,CASSLSGREGISYEQYF
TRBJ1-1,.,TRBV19,CASRELTGYTEAFF
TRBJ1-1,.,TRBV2,CASGMDSDTEAFF
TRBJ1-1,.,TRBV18,CASSLQQGFDTEAFF
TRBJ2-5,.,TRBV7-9,CASSLGGPGETQYF